A single sample is the source of the 10 T cell receptor beta chains below, sequenced in a study of STAT5B mutations in CD4+ large granular lymphocyte leukemia. Produced via immunoSEQ multiplex PCR; TCRdb's table is partial and in-frame only. The sample has over 25,000 clones; 85% are singletons. The source material was CD4+ T cells from blood buffy coats. Source of these receptors: a human donor in good health.

The V and J genes are TRBV7-9 and TRBJ2-6; D is perhaps TRBD1 (5 bases). There are 15 residues in the CDR3. Germline V CDR1 and CDR2: SEHNR, FQNEAQ (reference sequence). V lost 5 bases to trimming and J lost 6 bases, with 14 bases between them. CDR3 nucleotides: TGTGCCAGCAGCGCTCAGGGCGCATTGGCCAACGTCCTGACTTTC. This encodes CASSAQGALANVLTF.

This chain connects TRBV30 to TRBJ1-1; perhaps TRBD1 as D (6 bases). CDR1 is GTSNPN, CDR2 SVGIG, per germline (reference sequence). V was shortened by 1 base and J by 11 bases, with 17 bases between the two germline ends. CDR3 size: 13 residues. CDR3 amino acids: CAWSDSLTGRAFF. As DNA, the CDR3 is TGTGCCTGGAGTGATTCACTTACAGGGAGGGCTTTCTTT.

This clone showed up just once. The chain couples TRBV5-1 to TRBJ2-2; the D is unclear. CDR3 size: 14 residues. Trimming removed 4 bases from V and 7 bases from J, with 14 bases in between. In germline, CDR1 is SGHRS, CDR2 YFSETQ. CDR3 coding DNA: TGCGCCAGCAGCGGCGGCCTAGGAAGCGGGGAGCTGTTTTTT. Translation: CASSGGLGSGELFF.

The chain is built from TRBV27 and TRBJ2-2; 7 bases align to TRBD2. Germline V lookup: CDR1 MNHEY, CDR2 SMNVEV (reference sequence). Trimming removed 6 bases from V and 10 bases from J; junction bases left unmatched: 11. The CDR3 is 14 residues long. DNA for the CDR3: TGTGCCAGCAGCCTCTTACGACAGCGGGAGGAGCTGTTTTTT. Translated: CASSLLRQREELFF.

The chain has TRBV27 and TRBJ1-4; no firm D call. This CDR3 contains 13 residues. CDR1 is MNHEY, CDR2 SMNVEV, per germline (reference sequence). Trimming cost V 3 bases and J 10 bases, with 12 bases left between them. CDR3 region: CASSLVVRGKLFF. The CDR3 region has the DNA TGTGCCAGCAGTTTGGTAGTCCGCGGAAAACTGTTTTTT.

This clone was observed once. The genes are TRBV5-6 and TRBJ2-2; 10 bases align to TRBD2. Losses at the gene ends were 3 bases for V and 5 bases for J; bases not matched to a gene: 10. Germline V lookup: CDR1 SGHDT, CDR2 YYEEEE. The CDR3 length is 17 residues. The CDR3 sequence: CASSYGLAEATTGELFF. The CDR3 DNA is TGTGCCAGCAGCTACGGACTAGCGGAAGCTACGACCGGGGAGCTGTTTTTT.

The chain couples TRBV27 to TRBJ1-1, with 8 bases identical to TRBD1. J lost 6 bases, V lost 8 bases, and 17 bases had no gene match. Per germline, CDR1 MNHEY and CDR2 SMNVEV (reference sequence). This CDR3 region has 16 residues. CDR3 bases: TGTGCCAGCGGGGGCAGGGGGCGCTTATCGGATCCTGAAGCTTTCTTT. Translated: CASGGRGRLSDPEAFF.

A note on this clone: Given a far larger clone just one base away, this is likely a sequencing read error. The V gene is TRBV1, the J gene TRBJ2-7; the table's TRBD1 call for D was not verified on the DNA. TRBV1 is deemed a pseudogene. This CDR3 region has 14 residues. Written as DNA, the CDR3 is TGCACCAGCAGCCAAGAGTCGGTTGGGGGCAAGCAGTACTTC. This codes for CTSSQESVGGKQYF.

On this clone: Other nucleotide sequences in the sample specify the same CDR3. The chain carries TRBV5-1 and TRBJ2-1; D is perhaps TRBD1 (6 bases). Trimming removed 0 bases from V and 5 bases from J, with 6 bases in between. The germline V gene encodes CDR1 SGHRS and CDR2 YFSETQ. This CDR3 region has 13 residues. This CDR3 reads CASSLAGDNEQFF. CDR3 coding DNA: TGCGCCAGCAGCTTGGCAGGGGACAATGAGCAGTTCTTC.

Note on this clone: Mismatch with germline at one junction end may stem from a read error. The rearrangement links TRBV27 to TRBJ1-2; D is undetermined. The CDR3 consists of 15 residues. The germline V gene has CDR1 MNHEY and CDR2 SMNVEV (reference sequence). CDR3 region: CASCFLGSVRYGYTF. The DNA for the CDR3 is TGTGCCAGCTGTTTCTTGGGGTCGGTGAGGTATGGCTACACCTTC.